Listed here are 30 T cell receptor beta chains from one sample, sequenced in a study of blood T cell repertoires in COVID-19. Clones were sequenced by immunoSEQ multiplex PCR, and TCRdb holds only the in-frame ones, with some missing. This table holds approximately 400,000 clones, 70% to 90% found once. Input material: peripheral blood. The source of these receptors is a woman aged 45 to 65 with COVID-19, enrolled during active disease.

The chain joins TRBV5-1 to TRBJ2-2; 10 bases are a match to TRBD1. After removal of 0 bases from V and 4 bases from J, the junction contained 9 bases not matched to a gene. The V gene's germline CDR1 is SGHRS and CDR2 YFSETQ. The CDR3 contains 18 residues. The CDR3: CASSLGTGGSGGTGELFF. CDR3 coding DNA: TGCGCCAGCAGCTTGGGGACAGGGGGGAGCGGAGGCACCGGGGAGCTGTTTTTT. Together with reference TRBV5-1 and TRBJ2-2, the CDR3 gives the full variable domain: KAGVTQTPRYLIKTRGQQVTLSCSPISGHRSVSWYQQTPGQGLQFLFEYFSETQRNKGNFPGRFSGRQFSNSRSEMNVSTLELGDSALYLCASSLGTGGSGGTGELFFGEGSRLTVL.

The chain carries TRBV30 and TRBJ2-7, with unresolved D. CDR1 and CDR2 (germline): GTSNPN, SVGIG (reference sequence). The CDR3 covers 12 residues. The V end was cut by 1 base, the J end by 3 bases, with 7 bases between. CDR3 residues: CAWSGHGYEQYF. CDR3 DNA: TGTGCCTGGAGTGGACACGGCTACGAGCAGTACTTC.

This sequence joins TRBV10-1 and TRBJ2-1, with D perhaps TRBD1 (6 bases). Looked up from germline, CDR1 is WNHNN and CDR2 is SYGVQD (reference sequence). Deletions cut 5 bases from V and 5 bases from J, with 16 bases between. This CDR3 is built from 15 residues. CDR3 region: CASSLDRTVDNEQFF. In DNA, the CDR3 is TGCGCCAGCAGTTTAGACAGGACGGTTGACAATGAGCAGTTCTTC.

The chain recombines TRBV27 with TRBJ2-7, with 10 positions matching TRBD1. With V trimmed by 6 bases and J by 6 bases, 8 bases remained unmatched. The length of the CDR3 is 14 residues. Germline loops: CDR1 MNHEY, CDR2 SMNVEV (reference sequence). This CDR3 reads CASSLGTGVSEQYF. CDR3 nucleotide sequence: TGTGCCAGCAGCTTGGGGACAGGGGTTTCCGAGCAGTACTTC.

This clone was counted between two and nine times. The CDR3 ends on some other residue instead of the conserved phenylalanine or tryptophan, so this is likely a read error. It is unclear where the CDR3 begins or ends on the DNA, so no DNA is shown, and the CDR3 is as TCRdb lists it. The chain combines TRBV21-1 with TRBJ1-3; TRBD1, the D gene given by the table, was not confirmed from the DNA. TRBV21-1 is tagged as a pseudogene. The CDR3 length equals 11 residues, ends included. CDR3 in amino acids: CASSPPGQNRL.

This chain connects TRBV2 to TRBJ2-3, with TRBD2 as a possible D gene (5 bases). The CDR3 runs 11 residues. Germline V CDR1 and CDR2: SNHLY, FYNNEI. V was trimmed by 10 bases and J by 6 bases, leaving 11 bases between them. CDR3 amino acids: CATLLEDTQYF. The CDR3 bases are TGTGCCACCTTACTAGAGGATACGCAGTATTTT.

The V gene is TRBV5-8, the J gene TRBJ1-5; 10 bases align to TRBD1. Germline CDR1 reads SGHTS; CDR2 reads YDEGEE. There are 16 residues in the CDR3. V shed 4 bases, J shed 3 bases, and the junction held 7 bases outside the gene matches. CDR3 sequence (DNA): TGTGCCAGCAGCCCTTTTGGGACAGGGGACAATCAGCCCCAGCATTTT. It yields the protein CASSPFGTGDNQPQHF. Full variable domain (outside the CDR3, taken from reference TRBV5-8 and TRBJ1-5): EAGVTQSPTHLIKTRGQQATLRCSPISGHTSVYWYQQALGLGLQFLLWYDEGEERNRGNFPPRFSGRQFPNYSSELNVNALELEDSALYLCASSPFGTGDNQPQHFGDGTRLSIL.

The table lists this clone with a few counts. The gene calls are TRBV28 and TRBJ2-7; D is possibly TRBD2 (5 bases). CDR1 is MDHEN and CDR2 is SYDVKM in the germline V gene. V lost 1 base to trimming and J lost 6 bases, with 10 bases between them. The CDR3 contains 13 residues. For the CDR3, the DNA is TGTGCCAGCAGTTTATTCCTAGAGGGCGAGCAGTACTTC. Its protein product is CASSLFLEGEQYF.

The chain combines TRBV9 with TRBJ2-2; D is possibly TRBD1 (5 bases). CDR3 size: 14 residues. Germline-derived CDR1 and CDR2 are SGDLS and YYNGEE. V was clipped by 1 base and J by 7 bases, with 11 bases between them. The CDR3 is CASSVKGLGGELFF. The CDR3 DNA reads TGTGCCAGCAGCGTAAAGGGGCTGGGCGGGGAGCTGTTTTTT.

The V call is TRBV24-1, the J call TRBJ1-5, with D possibly TRBD1 on 6 matching bases. CDR1 is KGHDR, CDR2 SFDVKD, per germline. V lost 6 bases and J 6 bases, leaving 14 bases between the germline ends. The CDR3 spans 14 residues. The CDR3 here is CATSPTGRSQPQHF. CDR3 DNA: TGTGCCACCAGTCCCACAGGGCGGAGTCAGCCCCAGCATTTT.

V usage is TRBV3-1 (or the pseudogene TRBV3-2) and J usage is TRBJ2-6; 9 bases fit TRBD2. The V segment lost 7 bases and the J segment 4 bases; nucleotides outside the gene matches: 14. Germline CDR1 reads LGHDT; CDR2 reads YNNKEL (reference sequence). The CDR3 consists of 18 residues. CDR3 sequence (DNA): TGTGCCAGCACAGGCGCGGGGGGGCCGGTGGGAGGGGCCAACGTCCTGACTTTC. Translated, it gives CASTGAGGPVGGANVLTF.

The CDR3 loop is CASSYSGTVQEKLFF. CDR3 nucleotide sequence: TGTGCCAGCAGTTACTCGGGGACTGTCCAGGAAAAACTGTTTTTT. The chain is built from TRBV6-5 and TRBJ1-4; a possible D gene is TRBD1 (5 bases). Germline CDR1 reads MNHEY; CDR2 reads SVGAGI. Trimming cost V 0 bases and J 8 bases, with 13 bases left between them. The CDR3 length is 15 residues.

This clone was detected once. The chain recombines TRBV5-1 with TRBJ2-1; D call uncertain. Germline lookup yields CDR1 SGHRS and CDR2 YFSETQ. CDR3 size: 11 residues. Trimming shortened V by 1 base and J by 13 bases, and 9 bases separated the two germline ends. This CDR3 is CASSLSIEQFF. CDR3 nucleotides: TGCGCCAGCAGCTTGTCTATCGAACAGTTCTTC.

This sequence joins TRBV7-2 and TRBJ1-2; 7 nucleotides agree with TRBD1. The CDR3 is made up of 14 amino acids. The ends lost 1 base at V and 7 bases at J; junction bases unmatched: 6. CDR1 is SGHTA, CDR2 FQGNSA, per germline. The CDR3 DNA reads TGTGCCAGCAGCTTAGTCCGGACAGGCTTTGGCTACACCTTC. It encodes CASSLVRTGFGYTF.

J is TRBJ1-3 and V is TRBV5-5; no clear D gene. The CDR3 spans 16 residues. The V end lost 0 bases, the J end lost 7 bases, and 17 bases lay between the germline ends. Germline assignment: CDR1 SGHKS and CDR2 YYEKEE (reference sequence). CDR3 sequence (DNA): TGTGCCAGCAGCTTGGATTGGGGAAATCGGGGTAACACCATATATTTT. Protein sequence: CASSLDWGNRGNTIYF.

V usage is TRBV2 and J usage is TRBJ2-2, with TRBD2 matching over 9 bases. Trimming removed 5 bases from V and 8 bases from J; junction bases left unmatched: 6. CDR1 and CDR2 from the germline V gene are SNHLY and FYNNEI. The CDR3 runs to 14 residues. Written as DNA, the CDR3 is TGTGCCAGCAGTAGCGGGGGGCAGGGAGGGGAGCTGTTTTTT. Translation gives CASSSGGQGGELFF.

The V call is TRBV5-1, the J call TRBJ2-7; D unresolved. There are 13 residues in the CDR3. Per the germline V gene, CDR1 is SGHRS and CDR2 is YFSETQ. Deletions cut 0 bases from V and 6 bases from J, with 10 bases between. The chain's CDR3 is CASSLVGGSEQYF. The CDR3 DNA follows: TGCGCCAGCAGCTTGGTAGGCGGAAGCGAGCAGTACTTC.

This clone was recorded a few times. The V gene is TRBV19, the J gene TRBJ1-1, with 8 bases matching TRBD1. Unmatched junction bases numbered 3, after V lost 7 bases and J lost 8 bases. Germline CDR1 is LNHDA and CDR2 is SQIVND (reference sequence). This CDR3 spans 11 amino acids. The CDR3 DNA reads TGTGCCAGTATCCGGGACAGGGAAGCTTTCTTT. Residues: CASIRDREAFF.

The rearrangement uses TRBV28 and TRBJ2-7; TRBD1 might be the D (6 bases). This CDR3 spans 11 amino acids. Trimming took 7 bases from V and 4 from J, leaving 8 bases between them. Germline CDR1 and CDR2: MDHEN and SYDVKM. CDR3 nucleotide sequence: TGTGCCAGCAACGACAGGTACGAGCAGTACTTC. Residues: CASNDRYEQYF.

This clone was observed a single time. The gene calls are TRBV7-2 and TRBJ1-1, with a tentative D call TRBD1 (5 bases). Trimming stripped 5 bases from V and 6 bases from J, with 13 bases between. CDR1 and CDR2 from the germline V gene are SGHTA and FQGNSA. CDR3 length: 13 residues. CDR3 nucleotide sequence: TGTGCCAGCAGCCCGGGGGGGGTTGCTGAAGCTTTCTTT. Translation gives CASSPGGVAEAFF. Full variable domain (missing parts from reference TRBV7-2 and TRBJ1-1): GAGVSQSPSNKVTEKGKDVELRCDPISGHTALYWYRQSLGQGLEFLIYFQGNSAPDKSGLPSDRFSAERTGGSVSTLTIQRTQQEDSAVYLCASSPGGVAEAFFGQGTRLTVV.

The chain carries TRBV28 and TRBJ1-2, with TRBD1 matching 7 bases. Trimming took 5 bases from V and 4 from J; bases not matched to a gene: 1. CDR3 length: 12 residues. Germline CDR1 reads MDHEN; CDR2 reads SYDVKM. CDR3 residues: CASSGTVYGYTF. The CDR3 DNA is TGTGCCAGCAGTGGGACAGTCTATGGCTACACCTTC.

The chain couples TRBV3-1 (or the pseudogene TRBV3-2) to TRBJ1-1; the D gene is possibly TRBD1 (5 bases). The CDR3 spans 17 residues. Germline values: CDR1 LGHDT, CDR2 YNNKEL (reference sequence). V was shortened by 0 bases and J by 0 bases, with 14 bases between the two germline ends. The CDR3 nucleotides are TGTGCCAGCAGCCAAGATCTGGGGGGGTTGATGAACACTGAAGCTTTCTTT. It translates to CASSQDLGGLMNTEAFF.

A remark on this clone: The identical CDR3 is also encoded by other nucleotide sequences in the sample. The chain joins TRBV2 to TRBJ1-3; D is unresolved. Trimming cost V 1 base and J 0 bases, with 7 bases left between them. Germline V CDR1 and CDR2: SNHLY, FYNNEI. The CDR3 spans 15 residues. This CDR3 is CASSEGLLSGNTIYF. The CDR3 nucleotides are TGTGCCAGCAGTGAAGGTCTTCTCTCTGGAAACACCATATATTTT.

This sequence joins TRBV4-1 and TRBJ2-7; 7 bases line up with TRBD1. The V gene end was trimmed by 0 bases and the J gene end by 4 bases; junction bases not matched to a gene: 6. The CDR3 extends over 15 amino acids. Germline loops: CDR1 MGHRA, CDR2 YSYEKL. CDR3 sequence (DNA): TGCGCCAGCAGCCAAGAACGGGACAGTTATTACGAGCAGTACTTC. Translated, it gives CASSQERDSYYEQYF.

The J gene is TRBJ1-1, the V gene TRBV11-2, with D perhaps TRBD1 (5 bases). Trimming shortened V by 5 bases and J by 3 bases, and 10 bases separated the two germline ends. The CDR3 totals 13 residues. CDR1 SGHAT and CDR2 FQNNGV come from the germline V gene. This chain's CDR3 is CASSGAWDTEAFF. DNA for the CDR3: TGTGCCAGCAGCGGGGCCTGGGACACTGAAGCTTTCTTT.

This clone was found a few times. The V call is TRBV7-9, the J call TRBJ1-3; D may be TRBD1 (5 bases). Trimming took off 5 bases at V and 2 bases at J, with 10 bases between the two ends. Germline V CDR1 and CDR2: SEHNR, FQNEAQ (reference sequence). CDR3 length: 14 residues. The CDR3 DNA is TGTGCCAGCAGCCCGACAGTGGCTGGAAACACCATATATTTT. As protein: CASSPTVAGNTIYF. The full variable domain, in which reference TRBV7-9 and TRBJ1-3 provide the parts outside the CDR3, is DTGVSQNPRHKITKRGQNVTFRCDPISEHNRLYWYRQTLGQGPEFLTYFQNEAQLEKSRLLSDRFSAERPKGSFSTLEIQRTEQGDSAMYLCASSPTVAGNTIYFGEGSWLTVV.

This clone was seen a single time. The gene calls are TRBV5-6 and TRBJ2-1, with 7 bases that match TRBD2. Trimming took 4 bases from V and 7 from J; bases not matched to a gene: 5. Germline CDR1 reads SGHDT; CDR2 reads YYEEEE. This CDR3 region has 13 residues. The CDR3 coding sequence is TGTGCCAGCAGCCCGGGGGGTGGAAATGAGCAGTTCTTC. This codes for CASSPGGGNEQFF.

This clone was seen a few times. The chain carries TRBV6-5 and TRBJ1-6; 9 nucleotides line up with TRBD1. The CDR3 extends over 15 amino acids. J gave up 5 bases and V 10 bases, and 9 bases lay outside the gene matches. The V gene's germline CDR1 is MNHEY and CDR2 SVGAGI. CDR3 amino acids: CATDVGQGDNSPLHF. CDR3 sequence (DNA): TGTGCCACCGATGTGGGACAGGGTGATAATTCACCCCTCCACTTT.

The V and J genes are TRBV5-1 and TRBJ2-5, with TRBD2 matching 11 bases. The germline V gene has CDR1 SGHRS and CDR2 YFSETQ. V was clipped by 0 bases and J by 4 bases; unmatched bases: 5. CDR3 length: 16 amino acids. The CDR3: CASSLVLAGGGETQYF. CDR3 nucleotide sequence: TGCGCCAGCAGCTTGGTTCTAGCGGGGGGCGGAGAGACCCAGTACTTC.

This chain links TRBV3-1 (or the pseudogene TRBV3-2) with TRBJ2-1; 12 bases are a match to TRBD2. The CDR3 runs 15 residues. Germline assignment: CDR1 LGHDT and CDR2 YNNKEL (reference sequence). Trimming took 0 bases from V and 14 from J; bases not matched to a gene: 8. The CDR3 region is CASSQEGLAGGREFF. The CDR3 region has the DNA TGTGCCAGCAGCCAAGAAGGGCTAGCGGGGGGGAGGGAGTTCTTC.